These T cell receptor beta chains were read from a single sample in a study of blood T cell repertoires in COVID-19. Profiled with immunoSEQ multiplex PCR; TCRdb holds only in-frame clones, not every one. In the table there are hundreds of thousands of clones, just under 90% of which are singletons. Sequences were obtained from peripheral blood. Receptors were obtained from a man in his 60s who had recovered from COVID-19. Both conserved end residues are part of each CDR3. D genes are given only for firm matches. The size of a clone is reported for some rows only, either as once, few or many, or as a class for expanded clones.

CDR3	DNA	D	V	J	size
CASSLDRTANYGYTF	TGTGCCAGCAGCTTGGACAGGACGGCTAACTATGGCTACACCTTC	TRBD1	TRBV7-2	TRBJ1-2	-
CASSLETGLSVGYTF	TGTGCCAGCAGCTTAGAGACAGGGCTGTCTGTTGGCTACACCTTC	TRBD1	TRBV7-2	TRBJ1-2	-
CASSLWTGGTEAFF	TGTGCCAGCAGCCTTTGGACAGGGGGGACTGAAGCTTTCTTT	TRBD1	TRBV5-4	TRBJ1-1	-
CASRKGGGRALEQFF	TGTGCCAGCAGAAAAGGGGGTGGGAGGGCCCTTGAGCAGTTCTTC	-	TRBV6-6	TRBJ2-1	-
CARRTGVTNTEAFF	TGTGCCCGAAGGACAGGGGTGACGAACACTGAAGCTTTCTTT	TRBD1	TRBV2	TRBJ1-1	once
CASSPGQGPNQPQHF	TGTGCCAGCAGTCCGGGACAGGGGCCGAATCAGCCCCAGCATTTT	TRBD1	TRBV27	TRBJ1-5	many
CASSSGNSNQPQHF	TGTGCCAGCAGCTCAGGGAATTCTAATCAGCCCCAGCATTTT	-	TRBV9	TRBJ1-5	-
CASSFDGQGNREQYF	TGTGCCAGCAGCTTTGATGGACAGGGGAATCGCGAGCAGTACTTC	TRBD1	TRBV7-9	TRBJ2-7	-
CASSPWGGADYGYTF	TGTGCCAGCAGCCCCTGGGGGGGCGCTGACTATGGCTACACCTTC	-	TRBV6-5	TRBJ1-2	-
CASSQTSGVRSPLHF	TGTGCCAGCTCGCAGACTTCAGGGGTACGGTCACCCCTCCACTTT	-	TRBV6-5	TRBJ1-6	-
CASGATGLRYEQYF	TGTGCCAGCGGGGCTACGGGACTACGTTACGAGCAGTACTTC	TRBD2	TRBV6-5	TRBJ2-7	-
CASSQVASGGSEQYF	TGCGCCAGCAGCCAAGTGGCTAGCGGGGGGAGTGAGCAGTACTTC	TRBD2	TRBV4-3	TRBJ2-7	-
CSVGQGTYEQYF	TGCAGCGTGGGACAGGGTACGTACGAGCAGTACTTC	TRBD1	TRBV29-1	TRBJ2-7	-
CASSQGEGTSYEQYF	TGTGCCAGCAGCCAAGGGGAGGGGACCTCCTACGAGCAGTACTTC	TRBD2	TRBV4-2	TRBJ2-7	-
CASSTLGGNTEAFF	TGTGCCAGTAGTACCCTCGGGGGGAACACTGAAGCTTTCTTT	-	TRBV19	TRBJ1-1	few
CASSQAYEQYF	TGTGCCAGCAGCCAGGCATACGAGCAGTACTTC	-	TRBV14	TRBJ2-7	-
CASSTGGAGEKLFF	TGTGCCAGTAGTACGGGGGGCGCCGGTGAAAAACTGTTTTTT	-	TRBV19	TRBJ1-4	-
CASTLPTGFSNEQFF	TGTGCCAGCACCCTGCCGACAGGGTTTAGCAATGAGCAGTTCTTC	TRBD1	TRBV28	TRBJ2-1	-
CASSFTGGQVNTQYF	TGTGCCAGCAGCTTTACGGGAGGGCAGGTAAATACGCAGTATTTT	TRBD2	TRBV5-6	TRBJ2-3	-
CASSEAPLAVGAAGELFF	TGTGCCAGCAGTGAAGCCCCATTGGCGGTGGGGGCCGCCGGGGAGCTGTTTTTT	-	TRBV2	TRBJ2-2	-
CASSSLGTLAKNIQYF	TGTGCCAGCAGTTCTTTAGGGACATTAGCCAAAAACATTCAGTACTTC	-	TRBV6-2/TRBV6-3	TRBJ2-4	-
CATSDATGQYSNQPQHF	TGTGCCACCAGTGACGCTACGGGACAGTATAGCAATCAGCCCCAGCATTTT	TRBD1	TRBV24-1	TRBJ1-5	-
CASSPEGTGVEGYTF	TGCGCCAGCAGCCCCGAGGGCACAGGGGTGGAGGGCTACACCTTC	TRBD1	TRBV5-1	TRBJ1-2	-
CASSRQENTEAFF	TGTGCCAGCAGCAGACAGGAGAACACTGAAGCTTTCTTT	-	TRBV6-5	TRBJ1-1	once
CASKDYTDTQYF	TGTGCCAGCAAGGACTACACAGATACGCAGTATTTT	-	TRBV6-5	TRBJ2-3	-
CASSPGQANYGYTF	TGCGCCAGCAGCCCCGGCCAGGCTAACTATGGCTACACCTTC	-	TRBV4-3	TRBJ1-2	-
CASSQREGEQYF	TGCGCCAGCAGCCAGCGGGAGGGCGAGCAGTACTTC	TRBD2	TRBV5-1	TRBJ2-7	-
CASTQADLYGYTF	TGTGCCAGCACACAGGCAGACCTCTATGGCTACACCTTC	-	TRBV6-5	TRBJ1-2	-
CASTPAGGLTDTQYF	TGTGCCAGCACCCCAGCGGGGGGCCTCACAGATACGCAGTATTTT	TRBD2	TRBV2	TRBJ2-3	-
CASSQSAQAGNTIYF	TGTGCCAGCAGCCAATCCGCGCAGGCAGGAAACACCATATATTTT	-	TRBV16	TRBJ1-3	-
CSARQDYGYTF	TGCAGTGCTAGACAGGACTATGGCTACACCTTC	-	TRBV20-1	TRBJ1-2	-
CASSLQGGSYEQYF	TGCGCCAGCAGCTTGCAGGGGGGTTCCTACGAGCAGTACTTC	-	TRBV5-1	TRBJ2-7	-
CASSETTVPQETQYF	TGTGCCAGCAGTGAAACCACAGTCCCCCAAGAGACCCAGTACTTC	-	TRBV6-1	TRBJ2-5	-
CASSYGHSTNEKLFF	TGTGCCAGCAGCTATGGACACTCAACTAATGAAAAACTGTTTTTT	-	TRBV11-2	TRBJ1-4	-
CASSFTLSGELFF	TGTGCCAGCAGTTTCACATTAAGCGGGGAGCTGTTTTTT	-	TRBV12-3/TRBV12-4	TRBJ2-2	once
CASSENGQGRYEQYF	TGTGCCAGCAGTGAAAACGGTCAGGGTAGGTACGAGCAGTACTTC	-	TRBV2	TRBJ2-7	-
CARQSPSCDGDVETQYF	TGTGCCAGGCAATCCCCCTCATGCGACGGAGACGTTGAGACCCAGTACTTC	-	TRBV19	TRBJ2-5	-
CASYGTHQETQYF	TGTGCCAGCTACGGTACTCATCAAGAGACCCAGTACTTC	-	TRBV6-5	TRBJ2-5	-
CASSLDQEATDTQYF	TGTGCCAGCAGCTTAGATCAGGAGGCGACAGATACGCAGTATTTT	-	TRBV11-2	TRBJ2-3	-
CASSPGHGEKLFF	TGTGCCAGCAGTCCAGGGCATGGAGAAAAACTGTTTTTT	-	TRBV12-3/TRBV12-4	TRBJ1-4	-
CAWSGLAGSSSYNEQFF	TGTGCCTGGAGTGGGCTAGCGGGATCTAGCTCCTACAATGAGCAGTTCTTC	TRBD2	TRBV30	TRBJ2-1	-
CASVSGDTVNTEAFF	TGTGCCAGCGTCTCCGGTGACACCGTGAACACTGAAGCTTTCTTT	-	TRBV6-5	TRBJ1-1	once
CASSLASPYNEQFF	TGTGCCAGCAGCTTAGCCAGTCCCTACAATGAGCAGTTCTTC	-	TRBV7-3	TRBJ2-1	-
CASSVGLDYGYTF	TGTGCCAGCAGCGTAGGGCTAGACTATGGCTACACCTTC	-	TRBV9	TRBJ1-2	-
CASSLAGTGSTDTQYF	TGTGCCAGCTCCCTGGCCGGGACAGGGAGCACAGATACGCAGTATTTT	TRBD1	TRBV25-1	TRBJ2-3	-
CASSIVHGKASYEQYF	TGTGCCAGTAGTATAGTACACGGGAAGGCCTCATACGAGCAGTACTTC	-	TRBV19	TRBJ2-7	-
CACVRGSLYPEAFF	TGTGCCTGTGTCCGAGGGTCTTTGTATCCTGAAGCTTTCTTT	-	TRBV6-5	TRBJ1-1	-
CASSLEGITDTQYF	TGTGCCAGCAGTCTGGAGGGGATTACAGATACGCAGTATTTT	-	TRBV3-1/TRBV3-2	TRBJ2-3	once
CASSLRGGENSPLHF	TGCGCCAGCAGCCTACGAGGGGGCGAAAATTCACCCCTCCACTTT	TRBD1	TRBV5-1	TRBJ1-6	-
CASSSPGQGTGANVLTF	TGTGCCAGCAGCTCCCCGGGACAGGGTACTGGGGCCAACGTCCTGACTTTC	TRBD1	TRBV5-4	TRBJ2-6	-
CASSVQGANTEAFF	TGTGCCAGCAGTGTACAGGGGGCGAACACTGAAGCTTTCTTT	TRBD1	TRBV2	TRBJ1-1	-
CASSGHRDRVNTGELFF	TGTGCCAGCAGCGGACACCGGGACAGGGTGAACACCGGGGAGCTGTTTTTT	TRBD1	TRBV9	TRBJ2-2	-
CASSTVPGLAGVGPHEQYF	TGTGCCAGTAGTACCGTCCCGGGACTAGCGGGAGTCGGCCCCCACGAGCAGTACTTC	TRBD2	TRBV19	TRBJ2-7	-
CASSLVGQGPDEQFF	TGTGCCAGCAGCTTGGTAGGACAGGGTCCGGATGAGCAGTTCTTC	TRBD1	TRBV7-9	TRBJ2-1	-
CASSTQTSGGTNTGELFF	TGCGCCAGCAGCACGCAGACTAGCGGGGGAACGAACACCGGGGAGCTGTTTTTT	TRBD2	TRBV5-1	TRBJ2-2	-
CASSPDWTSGTDTQYF	TGCGCCAGCAGCCCGGACTGGACTAGCGGCACAGATACGCAGTATTTT	TRBD2	TRBV5-1	TRBJ2-3	-
CASSHREKKTTNEKLFF	TGTGCCAGCAGTCACCGGGAGAAAAAAACAACTAATGAAAAACTGTTTTTT	-	TRBV6-6	TRBJ1-4	once